The present entry profiles one TCR beta chain with its context. Per the germline V gene, CDR1 is SGHDT and CDR2 is YYEEEE. V was shortened by 5 bases and J by 5 bases, with 14 bases between the two germline ends. The CDR3 has 14 amino acids. The sample originates from a study of response to subunit inactivated influenza vaccine. One entry per CDR3 protein results from TCRdb running MiXCR on the RT-PCR reads. The profile covers 150,000 to 200,000 distinct CDR3 sequences, with 11% appearing a single time and around 12% taken by the ten largest. The source material was non-naive T cells sorted from PBMCs, sampled 45 days after vaccination. The rearrangement links TRBV5-6 to TRBJ2-1, with D uncertain. The origin of this receptor is a man aged 45-65 years who received an inactivated influenza vaccine. CDR3 sequence: CASSPQRQNNEQFF. In nucleotides, the CDR3 is TGTGCCAGCAGTCCCCAACGGCAGAACAATGAGCAGTTCTTC. Variable domain in full (rest from reference TRBV5-6 and TRBJ2-1): DAGVTQSPTHLIKTRGQQVTLRCSPKSGHDTVSWYQQALGQGPQFIFQYYEEEERQRGNFPDRFSGHQFPNYSSELNVNALLLGDSALYLCASSPQRQNNEQFFGPGTRLTVL.